A selection of T cell receptor beta chains follows, all from one sample in a study of T-cell memory formation after mild COVID-19. Each CDR3 protein is one row after TCRdb ran MiXCR on the 5' RACE reads. The sample yields hundreds of thousands of distinct CDR3 sequences, 15% seen once. The sequenced sample consisted of PBMCs or a T cell subset sorted from them (not recorded which). Receptor source: a young man who had mild COVID-19 (a few samples of this study predate the infection). Cell type and time point are not known. CDR3s include the opening cysteine and the closing phenylalanine or tryptophan. The order of the fields is CDR3 length, D gene, clone size, V gene, J gene, CDR3 DNA, CDR3 protein. D genes are given only for firm matches. Size is stated for part of the rows, as once, few or many counts, or as a class when the clone is expanded.

>12|-|many|TRBV6-5|TRBJ2-5
TGTGCCAGCAGTTCATGGGGAGAGACCCAGTACTTC
CASSSWGETQYF
>16|-|few|TRBV5-6|TRBJ1-3
TGTGCCAGCAGCCCTGCGCCCGGAGGGTCTGGAAACACCATATATTTT
CASSPAPGGSGNTIYF
>13|TRBD1|few|TRBV7-9|TRBJ2-5
TGTGCCAGCAACACAGGGGCGCAAGAGACCCAGTACTTC
CASNTGAQETQYF
>12|-|few|TRBV12-3/TRBV12-4|TRBJ2-2
TGTGCCAGCAGCCCATACATCGGGGAGCTGTTTTTT
CASSPYIGELFF
>15|-|few|TRBV6-2/TRBV6-3|TRBJ1-6
TGTGCCAGCAGGACAGCTGGGGCCGGGAATTCACCCCTCCACTTT
CASRTAGAGNSPLHF
>16|-|-|TRBV11-2|TRBJ1-3
TGTGCCAGCAGCTTTCAGAGCCCTCTCTCTGGAAACACCATATATTTT
CASSFQSPLSGNTIYF
>13|-|-|TRBV20-1|TRBJ1-1
TGCAGTGCTACAGGGGTTTGGCACACTGAAGCTTTCTTT
CSATGVWHTEAFF
>13|-|few|TRBV5-1|TRBJ2-2
TGCGCCAGCAGCTTGAAATTAGATGGGGAGCTGTTTTTT
CASSLKLDGELFF
>13|-|few|TRBV6-2/TRBV6-3|TRBJ1-2
TGTGCCAGCAGTTACTCCGGGAGATATGGCTACACCTTC
CASSYSGRYGYTF
>14|-|-|TRBV6-5|TRBJ1-2
TGTGCCAGCAGTCCCCGCGAGACAGCCTATGGCTACACCTTC
CASSPRETAYGYTF
>15|TRBD1|few|TRBV6-5|TRBJ2-1
TGTGCCAGCAGCTGGGACAGAAACTCCTACAATGAGCAGTTCTTC
CASSWDRNSYNEQFF
>13|TRBD2|-|TRBV5-4|TRBJ2-1
TGTGCCAGCAGGCTAGCGGGGGGGTTTGAGCAGTTCTTC
CASRLAGGFEQFF
>12|-|few|TRBV9|TRBJ2-3
TGTGCCAGCAGCGTAGGCCCAGATACGCAGTATTTT
CASSVGPDTQYF
>13|-|-|TRBV20-1|TRBJ1-5
TGCAGTGGGGCCAGACCCGGCGATCAGCCCCAGCATTTT
CSGARPGDQPQHF
>14|-|few|TRBV7-2|TRBJ1-4
TGTGCCAGCAGCTTACGGAGAAATAATGAAAAACTGTTTTTT
CASSLRRNNEKLFF
>14|TRBD1|few|TRBV10-3|TRBJ1-2
TGTGCCATCAGTGAAATCACAGGGGATCGTGGCTACACCTTC
CAISEITGDRGYTF
>12|-|many|TRBV4-3|TRBJ1-2
TGCGCCAGCAGCCAAGATAGGCGGGGTTACACCTTC
CASSQDRRGYTF
>15|-|few|TRBV5-1|TRBJ1-2
TGCGCCAGCAGCTTGGTTTCGCCGCCGAACTATGGCTACACCTTC
CASSLVSPPNYGYTF
>14|-|few|TRBV7-3|TRBJ2-1
TGTGCCAGCAGCTTAATGGCCACCTACAATGAGCAGTTCTTC
CASSLMATYNEQFF
>18|TRBD2|few|TRBV20-1|TRBJ2-1
TGCAGTGCAGAACCAGCGGGGGCCGGACTTAGCTCCTACAATGAGCAGTTCTTC
CSAEPAGAGLSSYNEQFF
>15|-|few|TRBV12-3/TRBV12-4|TRBJ2-7
TGTGCCAGCAGTCGCAGCCGAGGGGCCTTGGGCGAGCAGTACTTC
CASSRSRGALGEQYF
>14|-|-|TRBV4-2|TRBJ1-1
TGTGCCAGCACCATGGGGGGGGTGGGCACTGAAGCTTTCTTT
CASTMGGVGTEAFF
>11|-|few|TRBV29-1|TRBJ2-3
TGCAGCGTTGAAGGGACGGGACTTCTATATTTT
CSVEGTGLLYF
>14|-|few|TRBV7-9|TRBJ1-4
TGTGCCAGCAGCGAGACCGAAAGGAGGGAAAAACTGTTTTTT
CASSETERREKLFF
>13|-|few|TRBV27|TRBJ1-2
TGTGCCAGCAGGGATGTATTTACCTATGGCTACACCTTC
CASRDVFTYGYTF
>12|-|-|TRBV2|TRBJ1-2
TGTGCCAGCAGTGAGAACGCCTATGGCTACACCTTC
CASSENAYGYTF
>16|-|few|TRBV6-6|TRBJ1-5
TGTGCCAGCAGTTACGGCGAAAGCTATAGCAATCAGCCCCAGCATTTT
CASSYGESYSNQPQHF
>14|-|-|TRBV7-2|TRBJ2-1
TGTGCCAGCAGCCGACCCCCCGGGACCAATGAGCAGTTCTTC
CASSRPPGTNEQFF
>14|-|few|TRBV11-2|TRBJ2-1
TGTGCCAGCAGCTTACAGAGGGCGCTGGTTGGGCAGTTCTTC
CASSLQRALVGQFF
>14|TRBD1|-|TRBV6-1|TRBJ1-5
TGTGCCAGCAGAAACAGGGGGTCCAATCAGCCCCAGCATTTT
CASRNRGSNQPQHF
>16|-|many|TRBV5-1|TRBJ1-1
TGCGCCAGCAGCCCGCAACCGGGACGGGCGAACACTGAAGCTTTCTTT
CASSPQPGRANTEAFF
>18|TRBD2|few|TRBV6-5|TRBJ2-1
TGTGCCAGCAGTTACTCTAGCGGGGGGGCCGAGTCCTACAATGAGCAGTTCTTC
CASSYSSGGAESYNEQFF
>12|-|few|TRBV29-1|TRBJ1-1
TGCAGCGTTGTGTCAGACGCGACTGAAGCTTTCTTT
CSVVSDATEAFF
>14|-|-|TRBV6-5|TRBJ2-5
TGTGCCAGCAGTGCTGGACAGAACCAAGAGACCCAGTACTTC
CASSAGQNQETQYF
>15|-|-|TRBV18|TRBJ1-6
TGTGCCAGCTCACCCCTTGGCGGGCTTAATTCACCCCTCCACTTT
CASSPLGGLNSPLHF
>13|-|few|TRBV11-2|TRBJ1-1
TGTGCCAGCAATCCGGGGACATCGTCTGAAGCTTTCTTT
CASNPGTSSEAFF
>15|TRBD1|-|TRBV5-1|TRBJ2-7
TGCGCCAGCAGCTTGGAAGCCGGGACAGGGGTCGAGCAGTACTTC
CASSLEAGTGVEQYF
>14|TRBD2|few|TRBV4-1|TRBJ2-5
TGCGCCAGCAGCCCGACGGGGATTCCGGGGGGCCAGTACTTC
CASSPTGIPGGQYF
>18|TRBD2|-|TRBV6-2/TRBV6-3|TRBJ2-5
TGTGCCAGCAGAATGGGGCTGGACGAGCGGGGGGTCCAAGAGACCCAGTACTTC
CASRMGLDERGVQETQYF
>12|-|few|TRBV10-1|TRBJ1-1
TGCGCCAGCAGTGAGAGACACACTGAAGCTTTCTTT
CASSERHTEAFF
>15|TRBD1|-|TRBV9|TRBJ1-2
TGTGCCAGCAGCGGGGGACAGCCTATTAACTATGGCTACACCTTC
CASSGGQPINYGYTF
>13|-|-|TRBV4-1|TRBJ2-5
TGCGCCAGCAGCCAAATGGTTGGGGAGACCCAGTACTTC
CASSQMVGETQYF
>14|-|-|TRBV11-2|TRBJ2-3
TGTGCCAGCAGCCTCCGACTACACACAGATACGCAGTATTTT
CASSLRLHTDTQYF
>14|-|few|TRBV30|TRBJ2-2
TGTGCCTGGAGTTTTCGAGGGATCACCGGGGAGCTGTTTTTT
CAWSFRGITGELFF
>14|-|few|TRBV6-5|TRBJ2-2
TGTGCCAGCAGTTACTCGTACCGGAACGGGGAGCTGTTTTTT
CASSYSYRNGELFF
>17|TRBD2|-|TRBV6-5|TRBJ2-5
TGTGCCAGCAGTACCGACGGACTAGCGGGGGGCGGGGAGACCCAGTACTTC
CASSTDGLAGGGETQYF
>14|-|-|TRBV27|TRBJ1-5
TGTGCCAGCAGTTTTGGGCAGGGGTCTCAGCCCCAGCATTTT
CASSFGQGSQPQHF
>13|-|-|TRBV2|TRBJ1-1
TGTGCCAGCAGTGGAACGGATCCCTCCAGTGCTTTCTTT
CASSGTDPSSAFF
>16|TRBD1|few|TRBV7-9|TRBJ1-2
TGTGCCAGCAGCTTAGCGATCGGGGACAGGGACTATGGCTACACCTTC
CASSLAIGDRDYGYTF
>16|TRBD1|few|TRBV12-3/TRBV12-4|TRBJ1-1
TGTGCCAGCCTTTGGACCGGGACAGGGATATGGACTGAAGTTTTCTTT
CASLWTGTGIWTEVFF
>13|-|few|TRBV7-9|TRBJ1-6
TGTGCCAGCAGCGGGGCCTATAATTCACCCCTCCACTTT
CASSGAYNSPLHF
>12|-|few|TRBV6-5|TRBJ1-1
TGTGCCAGCAGTTTTCGGCAGGGTGAAGCTTTCTTT
CASSFRQGEAFF
>14|-|few|TRBV14|TRBJ2-5
TGTGCCAGCAGTCAGAACAGAGCCCAAGAGACCCAGTACTTC
CASSQNRAQETQYF
>14|-|-|TRBV5-5|TRBJ1-1
TGTGCCATCAGCTTGGGGGGGGTTGGAACTGAAGCTTTCTTT
CAISLGGVGTEAFF
>16|TRBD1|many|TRBV7-9|TRBJ2-2
TGTGCCAGCCTTATCCCGGGACAGGGGGTCACCGGGGAGCTGTTTTTT
CASLIPGQGVTGELFF